The 10 T cell receptor beta chains below all came from one sample that was sequenced in a study of shared clonotypes between healthy human individuals. Libraries were prepared by immunoSEQ multiplex PCR; TCRdb keeps only in-frame clonotypes and omits some of them. The profile covers about 2 million clones, with over 85% appearing a single time and more than 0.1% taken by the ten largest. Sequenced: naive CD4+ T cells sorted from blood. The subset here: CD45RA+ positively selected. Every receptor here comes from a man younger than 30 in good health.

For the CDR3, the DNA is TGTGCCTGGAGTTACTGGAAAGAGACCCAGTACTTC. Protein: CAWSYWKETQYF. The chain carries TRBV30 and TRBJ2-5; no firm D call. Germline CDR1 is GTSNPN and CDR2 is SVGIG (reference sequence). V lost 2 bases and J 3 bases, leaving 7 bases between the germline ends. CDR3 length: 12 amino acids. The variable domain in full, completed from reference TRBV30 and TRBJ2-5, reads SQTIHQWPATLVQPVGSPLSLECTVEGTSNPNLYWYRQAAGRGLQLLFYSVGIGQISSEVPQNLSASRPQDRQFILSSKKLLLSDSGFYLCAWSYWKETQYFGPGTRLLVL.

A note on this clone: A much larger clone lies a single base off, so this may be a read error. The chain recombines TRBV5-5 with TRBJ1-1, with 7 bases identical to TRBD1. CDR1 and CDR2 (germline): SGHKS, YYEKEE (reference sequence). The trim removed 3 bases at V and 1 base at J, leaving 3 bases unmatched. This CDR3 has 14 residues. CDR3 in DNA: TGTGCCAGCAGCTGGGGACAGACGAACACTGAAGCTTTCTTT. Translated, it gives CASSWGQTNTEAFF. Combining the CDR3 with reference TRBV5-5 and TRBJ1-1 gives the whole variable domain DAGVTQSPTHLIKTRGQQVTLRCSPISGHKSVSWYQQVLGQGPQFIFQYYEKEERGRGNFPDRFSARQFPNYSSELNVNALLLGDSALYLCASSWGQTNTEAFFGQGTRLTVV.

The chain carries TRBV6-1 and TRBJ1-1; TRBD1 matches 10 bases. Germline V lookup: CDR1 MNHNS, CDR2 SASEGT. The CDR3 spans 15 residues. The junction had 14 bases not matched to a gene; V was cut back by 5 bases and J by 11 bases. The CDR3 DNA sequence: TGTGCCAGCAGTACCTGGACAGGGGGTATAGGTGAGGCTTTCTTT. Protein product: CASSTWTGGIGEAFF.

The V and J genes are TRBV10-1 and TRBJ2-2; D remains unclear. Germline lookup yields CDR1 WNHNN and CDR2 SYGVQD (reference sequence). Trimming took 0 bases from V and 5 from J, leaving 13 bases between them. The CDR3 has 16 amino acids. The CDR3 loop reads CASSESRQALTGELFF. DNA of the CDR3: TGCGCCAGCAGTGAGTCGAGGCAGGCCCTGACCGGGGAGCTGTTTTTT.

This chain connects TRBV15 to TRBJ2-7, with D possibly being TRBD2 (6 bases). The CDR3 runs to 18 residues. V gave up 0 bases and J gave up 2 bases, with 20 bases separating them. Germline V gene data show CDR1 as LNHNV and CDR2 as YYDKDF (reference sequence). The CDR3 DNA reads TGTGCCACCAGCAGAGATTTCGGGAGCGCTCCAGGCACCTACGAGCAGTACTTC. Translated: CATSRDFGSAPGTYEQYF.

The V call is TRBV6-6, the J call TRBJ1-4; 10 bases align to TRBD1. The CDR3 contains 14 residues. The trim removed 8 bases at V and 7 bases at J, leaving 7 bases unmatched. Per germline, CDR1 MNHNY and CDR2 SVGAGI (reference sequence). CDR3 in amino acids: CASGPGTGVEKLFF. The CDR3, as DNA: TGTGCCAGCGGACCCGGGACAGGGGTTGAAAAACTGTTTTTT.

V gene TRBV7-2 combines with J gene TRBJ2-1; 14 bases match TRBD2. V lost 5 bases, J lost 10 bases, and 7 bases stayed unmatched. This CDR3 region has 15 residues. The V gene's germline CDR1 is SGHTA and CDR2 FQGNSA. CDR3 in amino acids: CASSLGLAGGQEQFF. The DNA of the CDR3 is TGTGCCAGCAGCCTTGGACTAGCGGGAGGACAGGAGCAGTTCTTC.

The chain is built from TRBV4-3 and TRBJ1-1; no firm D call. Per the germline V gene, CDR1 is LGHNA and CDR2 is YSLEER. The CDR3 is 15 residues long. V was trimmed by 0 bases and J by 1 base, leaving 9 bases between them. CDR3 residues: CASSQELLKNTEAFF. DNA for the CDR3: TGCGCCAGCAGCCAAGAACTGCTGAAGAACACTGAAGCTTTCTTT.

This clone was seen only once. This chain links TRBV29-1 with TRBJ2-3, with a tentative D call TRBD1 (6 bases). Germline CDR1 reads SQVTM; CDR2 reads ANQGSEA. V lost 7 bases and J 2 bases, leaving 16 bases between the germline ends. The CDR3 spans 14 residues. Here the CDR3 reads CSAQGQLFTDTQYF. The CDR3 DNA follows: TGCAGCGCCCAAGGACAGCTATTCACAGATACGCAGTATTTT.

The V and J genes are TRBV7-9 and TRBJ1-5; 7 bases are shared with TRBD1. V was clipped by 1 base and J by 7 bases; unmatched bases: 7. Germline V gene sequence: CDR1 SEHNR, CDR2 FQNEAQ (reference sequence). The CDR3 is 15 residues long. CDR3 in amino acids: CASSLGDREFQPQHF. CDR3 DNA: TGTGCCAGCAGCTTAGGCGACAGGGAATTCCAGCCCCAGCATTTT.